These 17 T cell receptor beta chains originate from one sample sequenced in a study of blood T cell repertoires in COVID-19. Profiling relied on immunoSEQ multiplex PCR, and the TCRdb table lists in-frame clones only, not all of them. The sample comprises approximately 250,000 clones, around 89% of which are singletons, and around 4% rests with the top ten. Sequences were obtained from PBMCs or T cells enriched from blood (not recorded which). The receptors stem from a woman younger than 45 who had recovered from COVID-19.

The rearrangement joins TRBV7-8 to TRBJ1-2, with 8 bases that match TRBD1. Looked up from germline, CDR1 is SGHVS and CDR2 is FQNEAQ. Trimming cost V 1 base and J 7 bases; bases outside gene matches: 11. The CDR3 has 16 residues. DNA for the CDR3: TGTGCCAGCAGCTTAGGGACAGGGACTGGACGCGGTGGCTACACCTTC. Translation gives CASSLGTGTGRGGYTF.

The chain uses TRBV29-1 and TRBJ1-2; 9 bases match TRBD1. The trim removed 4 bases at V and 4 bases at J, leaving 13 bases unmatched. Germline V gives CDR1 SQVTM, CDR2 ANQGSEA. The CDR3 spans 16 residues. The CDR3 nucleotides read TGCAGCGTTGTGGTCGTGGGACAGGGCTTAGGCTATGGCTACACCTTC. Its protein is CSVVVVGQGLGYGYTF.

This chain joins TRBV28 and TRBJ1-3; D is ambiguous. This CDR3 has 15 residues. Germline V gives CDR1 MDHEN, CDR2 SYDVKM. V lost 10 bases, J lost 0 bases, and 16 bases lay in between. The CDR3 spells CATHRTGNSGNTIYF. In DNA, the CDR3 is TGTGCCACCCATAGGACGGGAAACTCTGGAAACACCATATATTTT.

The V call is TRBV27, the J call TRBJ1-6; D possibly corresponds to TRBD1 (6 bases). Between the trimmed V and J ends, which lost 1 base and 4 bases, there was a span of 14 bases. The CDR3 consists of 17 residues. Germline CDR1 reads MNHEY; CDR2 reads SMNVEV (reference sequence). CDR3 coding DNA: TGTGCCAGCAGTTTATTCGGACCGACAGGTTATAATTCACCCCTCCACTTT. It yields the protein CASSLFGPTGYNSPLHF.

The chain joins TRBV11-2 to TRBJ2-1; weak D call: TRBD1 (6 bases). CDR1 and CDR2 from the germline V gene are SGHAT and FQNNGV. The CDR3 is 17 amino acids. Trimming stripped 5 bases from V and 5 bases from J, with 22 bases between. CDR3 loop: CASSARYRAGPNNEQFF. The CDR3 DNA is TGTGCCAGCAGCGCCAGATACAGGGCTGGACCCAACAATGAGCAGTTCTTC.

The sample holds one count of this clone. This chain links TRBV4-1 with TRBJ2-7; 9 nucleotides agree with TRBD1. In germline, CDR1 is MGHRA, CDR2 YSYEKL. This CDR3 has 20 amino acids. V lost 6 bases to trimming and J lost 4 bases; unmatched junction nucleotides: 25. CDR3 sequence reads: CASRMRIPGQGSLGVYEQYF. DNA for the CDR3: TGCGCCAGCAGAATGCGGATTCCGGGACAGGGCTCCCTAGGAGTTTACGAGCAGTACTTC.

The chain has TRBV12-3 or TRBV12-4 and TRBJ2-1; 8 bases map to TRBD2. V was clipped by 8 bases and J by 7 bases; unmatched bases: 7. The CDR3 extends over 13 amino acids. The CDR3 spells CASVPGGPNEQFF. DNA of the CDR3: TGTGCCAGCGTACCGGGAGGGCCGAATGAGCAGTTCTTC.

The chain links TRBV6-5 to TRBJ1-1, with a weak D call TRBD1 (5 bases). The V end was cut by 2 bases, the J end by 0 bases, with 13 bases between. CDR3 length equals 16 residues. Germline CDR1 is MNHEY and CDR2 is SVGAGI. CDR3 nucleotides: TGTGCCAGCAGTTACCGCGGGGGAATTCTGAACACTGAAGCTTTCTTT. It codes for CASSYRGGILNTEAFF.

The chain combines TRBV7-9 with TRBJ2-5; the D gene is possibly TRBD1 (6 bases). V lost 1 base to trimming and J lost 6 bases, with 15 bases between them. CDR1 and CDR2 from the germline V gene are SEHNR and FQNEAQ (reference sequence). This CDR3 is 15 amino acids long. The CDR3 sequence is CASSLGYRDGKTQYF. DNA of the CDR3: TGTGCCAGCAGCTTAGGATACAGGGATGGAAAGACCCAGTACTTC.

The chain has TRBV19 and TRBJ1-2; a possible D gene is TRBD1 (5 bases). The length of the CDR3 is 12 residues. V was trimmed by 7 bases and J by 2 bases, leaving 8 bases between them. Per the germline V gene, CDR1 is LNHDA and CDR2 is SQIVND (reference sequence). CDR3 sequence (DNA): TGTGCCAGTAAGCGGGGCAACTATGGCTACACCTTC. Protein product: CASKRGNYGYTF.

The CDR3 loop is CASSRDSYNEQFF. The CDR3, as DNA: TGTGCCAGCAGCAGGGACAGCTACAATGAGCAGTTCTTC. This chain uses TRBV2 with TRBJ2-1; 7 positions agree with TRBD1. This CDR3 comprises 13 residues. The V segment lost 6 bases and the J segment 3 bases; nucleotides outside the gene matches: 2. CDR1 and CDR2 (germline): SNHLY, FYNNEI.

The genes are TRBV5-1 and TRBJ2-3, with 10 bases aligning to TRBD1. This CDR3 is built from 16 residues. Per the germline V gene, CDR1 is SGHRS and CDR2 is YFSETQ. The trim removed 4 bases at V and 5 bases at J, leaving 10 bases unmatched. CDR3 sequence: CASSQTLDRGVDTQYF. CDR3 bases: TGCGCCAGCAGCCAGACACTGGACAGGGGGGTAGATACGCAGTATTTT.

The chain couples TRBV20-1 to TRBJ1-2; a weak D match, TRBD1 (5 bases). The CDR3 length is 11 residues. V shed 3 bases and J shed 8 bases, with 10 bases lying between them. CDR1 and CDR2 (germline): DFQATT, SNEGSKA (reference sequence). The CDR3 reads CSASLGGGYTF. The CDR3 DNA sequence: TGCAGTGCTAGTCTTGGGGGGGGCTACACCTTC.

The CDR3: CATSRGSLRVNEKLFF. CDR3 DNA sequence: TGTGCCACCAGCAGAGGGTCATTGAGAGTCAATGAAAAACTGTTTTTT. The chain employs TRBV15 and TRBJ1-4, with no clear D. The V gene's germline CDR1 is LNHNV and CDR2 YYDKDF (reference sequence). This CDR3 is built from 16 residues. Trimming pared 1 base from V and 5 bases from J, leaving 14 bases between.

This sequence joins TRBV19 and TRBJ2-1, with TRBD2 as a possible D gene (6 bases). CDR1 LNHDA and CDR2 SQIVND come from the germline V gene (reference sequence). This CDR3 is 17 amino acids long. Trimming took 3 bases from V and 7 from J, leaving 22 bases between them. CDR3 nucleotides: TGTGCCAGTAGTATGCGCGCCCGACTAGGTGGACCGAATGAGCAGTTCTTC. It translates to CASSMRARLGGPNEQFF.

V usage is TRBV4-3 and J usage is TRBJ2-2, with a tentative D call TRBD2 (5 bases). V was clipped by 0 bases and J by 0 bases, with 8 bases between them. CDR3 length: 16 residues. Germline V gene sequence: CDR1 LGHNA, CDR2 YSLEER. The CDR3 spells CASSQETGSNTGELFF. For the CDR3, the DNA is TGCGCCAGCAGCCAAGAGACGGGGTCGAACACCGGGGAGCTGTTTTTT.

This clone was counted between two and nine times. This chain connects TRBV7-3 to TRBJ1-2; 7 bases agree with TRBD1. Germline loops: CDR1 SGHTA, CDR2 FQGTGA. With V trimmed by 1 base and J by 3 bases, 8 bases remained unmatched. This CDR3 comprises 16 residues. The CDR3 region is CASSLSRDGQDYGYTF. As DNA, the CDR3 is TGTGCCAGCAGCTTAAGCCGCGATGGACAGGACTATGGCTACACCTTC.